Listed here are 26 T cell receptor beta chains from one sample, sequenced in a study of T-cell memory formation after mild COVID-19 (dated by TCRdb to the early 2020s). The library was prepared using 5' RACE. These reads were obtained on an Illumina NovaSeq 6000. The public reads were reprocessed in TCRdb via fastp at Q25 and MiXCR, keeping in-frame beta chains. One record per CDR3 amino acid sequence lists the most common genes and DNA. The sample table lists some 440,000 distinct CDR3 sequences, about 23% of them with a count of one. The top ten hold around 13% of the sample. Specimen: PBMCs or a T cell subset sorted from them (not recorded which). All receptors derive from an adult woman who had mild COVID-19 (a few samples of this study predate the infection). The sample titles of this study are shuffled in the database, so cell type and time point are left out; the donor was told from shared clones.

The chain joins TRBV9 to TRBJ1-1, with D perhaps matching TRBD1 (5 bases). The V gene's germline CDR1 is SGDLS and CDR2 YYNGEE. CDR3 length equals 15 residues. V dropped 0 bases and J dropped 4 bases, with 13 bases sitting between them. The CDR3 DNA follows: TGTGCCAGCAGCGTAGGGTCTGCAGGGATCACTGAAGCTTTCTTT. It yields the protein CASSVGSAGITEAFF.

This clonotype was observed a handful of times. This chain links TRBV27 with TRBJ2-1; no reliable D call. Trimming took 4 bases from V and 3 from J, leaving 7 bases between them. Germline-derived CDR1 and CDR2 are MNHEY and SMNVEV (reference sequence). The CDR3 loop spans 13 amino acids. The CDR3 bases are TGTGCCAGCAGTTGGCGCCTCTACAATGAGCAGTTCTTC. The encoded protein is CASSWRLYNEQFF.

The V call is TRBV25-1, the J call TRBJ2-5; D may be TRBD2 (7 bases). This CDR3 has 16 amino acids. Deletions cut 1 base from V and 3 bases from J, with 15 bases between. Per the germline V gene, CDR1 is MGHDK and CDR2 is SYGVNS. The CDR3 protein is CASSELERGGKETQYF. The CDR3 DNA follows: TGTGCCAGCAGTGAATTAGAGAGGGGGGGGAAAGAGACCCAGTACTTC.

This clonotype appeared a few times. CDR3 in amino acids: CSAEGLAGAGDEQYF. DNA of the CDR3: TGCAGTGCCGAGGGACTAGCGGGGGCTGGGGACGAGCAGTACTTC. The chain couples TRBV20-1 to TRBJ2-7, with 14 bases aligning to TRBD2. The CDR3 totals 15 residues. Germline CDR1 and CDR2: DFQATT and SNEGSKA (reference sequence). V shed 6 bases, J shed 5 bases, and the junction held 9 bases outside the gene matches.

CDR3 sequence reads: CASSLRWTGGKSYEQYF. CDR3 DNA sequence: TGTGCCAGCAGTTTGCGCTGGACAGGGGGCAAATCCTACGAGCAGTACTTC. The chain is built from TRBV12-3 or TRBV12-4 and TRBJ2-7; 11 bases fit TRBD1. The CDR3 contains 17 residues. The V and J ends lost 3 bases and 1 base, in that order; junction bases with no gene match: 8.

V and J are TRBV6-5 and TRBJ1-2; D unresolved. Germline lookup yields CDR1 MNHEY and CDR2 SVGAGI. V was trimmed by 0 bases and J by 9 bases, leaving 11 bases between them. The CDR3 length is 13 residues. CDR3 sequence: CASSYSLSLRYTF. CDR3 nucleotides: TGTGCCAGCAGTTACTCACTTTCGCTTCGCTACACCTTC.

The CDR3 here is CASSWDGDTQYF. DNA for the CDR3: TGTGCCAGCAGCTGGGACGGCGATACGCAGTATTTT. The chain combines TRBV7-9 with TRBJ2-3; the D gene could be TRBD1 or TRBD2 (5 bases each). CDR3 size: 12 residues. CDR1 and CDR2 from the germline V gene are SEHNR and FQNEAQ (reference sequence). V lost 4 bases to trimming and J lost 6 bases, with 8 bases between them.

The rearrangement uses TRBV11-2 and TRBJ1-1, with no clear D. Between the trimmed V and J ends, which lost 0 bases and 0 bases, there was a span of 8 bases. Germline CDR1 reads SGHAT; CDR2 reads FQNNGV. The CDR3 length is 15 residues. This chain's CDR3 is CASSLDLLLNTEAFF. The CDR3 region has the DNA TGTGCCAGCAGCTTAGATCTCCTCTTGAACACTGAAGCTTTCTTT.

This clonotype was counted only a few times. The chain carries TRBV2 and TRBJ2-2; TRBD2 aligns across 13 bases. Germline CDR1 reads SNHLY; CDR2 reads FYNNEI. This CDR3 has 16 amino acids. J gave up 5 bases and V 6 bases, and 6 bases lay outside the gene matches. For the CDR3, the DNA is TGTGCCAGCAGAGTAGGACTAGCGGGAGCGACCGGGGAGCTGTTTTTT. Translating it yields CASRVGLAGATGELFF.

V is TRBV20-1 and J is TRBJ2-7; D gene unclear. Between the trimmed V and J ends, which lost 2 bases and 0 bases, there was a span of 8 bases. The CDR3 runs 13 residues. Germline V gene sequence: CDR1 DFQATT, CDR2 SNEGSKA (reference sequence). The CDR3 loop reads CSARQTISYEQYF. The DNA for the CDR3 is TGCAGTGCTAGACAGACCATCTCCTACGAGCAGTACTTC.

The rearrangement joins TRBV11-2 to TRBJ2-1; 11 positions agree with TRBD2. V was clipped by 4 bases and J by 9 bases; unmatched bases: 8. This CDR3 has 15 amino acids. Per the germline V gene, CDR1 is SGHAT and CDR2 is FQNNGV. CDR3 protein: CASSYRSGGVGEQFF. Written as DNA, the CDR3 is TGTGCCAGCAGCTACCGTAGCGGGGGGGTTGGTGAGCAGTTCTTC.

The chain employs TRBV24-1 and TRBJ2-2, with TRBD1 as a possible D gene (6 bases). Trimming stripped 4 bases from V and 4 bases from J, with 15 bases between. CDR3 length: 16 amino acids. CDR1 is KGHDR, CDR2 SFDVKD, per germline. Here the CDR3 reads CATSDVTGSVTGELFF. The DNA of the CDR3 is TGTGCCACCAGTGACGTCACAGGGTCGGTCACCGGGGAGCTGTTTTTT.

The chain couples TRBV2 to TRBJ2-3; TRBD2 aligns across 9 bases. The V segment lost 3 bases and the J segment 2 bases; nucleotides outside the gene matches: 6. The CDR3 spans 16 residues. The germline gives CDR1 SNHLY, CDR2 FYNNEI. The CDR3 reads CASSEPAGGFTDTQYF. CDR3 bases: TGTGCCAGCAGTGAGCCAGCGGGGGGTTTCACAGATACGCAGTATTTT.

This clonotype has a handful of counts. The chain couples TRBV7-8 to TRBJ2-1, with 7 bases matching TRBD2. Unmatched junction bases numbered 13, after V lost 6 bases and J lost 8 bases. Germline CDR1 is SGHVS and CDR2 is FQNEAQ. The CDR3 loop spans 15 amino acids. The CDR3 region is CASRPTSQWFDEQFF. Written as DNA, the CDR3 is TGTGCCAGCAGACCGACTAGCCAATGGTTCGATGAGCAGTTCTTC. Full variable domain (remainder filled in from reference TRBV7-8 and TRBJ2-1): GAGVSQSPRYKVAKRGQDVALRCDPISGHVSLFWYQQALGQGPEFLTYFQNEAQLDKSGLPSDRFFAERPEGSVSTLKIQRTQQEDSAVYLCASRPTSQWFDEQFFGPGTRLTVL.

The chain uses TRBV30 and TRBJ1-2; D is possibly TRBD1 (6 bases). With 2 bases removed from V and 5 bases from J, the gap between germline ends came to 9 bases. This CDR3 spans 12 amino acids. Germline values: CDR1 GTSNPN, CDR2 SVGIG (reference sequence). The CDR3 nucleotides read TGTGCCTGGAGTCAGGGGATTTATGGCTACACCTTC. It yields the protein CAWSQGIYGYTF.

The chain couples TRBV15 to TRBJ1-4; D may be TRBD1 (6 bases). CDR1 and CDR2 from the germline V gene are LNHNV and YYDKDF (reference sequence). V lost 1 base and J 4 bases, leaving 7 bases between the germline ends. The CDR3 is 14 residues long. In DNA, the CDR3 is TGTGCCACCAGCAGAGCACAGGGTAATGAAAAACTGTTTTTT. Protein sequence: CATSRAQGNEKLFF. Based on the CDR3 plus reference TRBV15 and TRBJ1-4, the full variable domain is DAMVIQNPRYQVTQFGKPVTLSCSQTLNHNVMYWYQQKSSQAPKLLFHYYDKDFNNEADTPDNFQSRRPNTSFCFLDIRSPGLGDTAMYLCATSRAQGNEKLFFGSGTQLSVL.

For this clonotype: Since the CDR3 does not end with the conserved phenylalanine or tryptophan, this likely comes from a read error. V usage is TRBV19 and J usage is TRBJ2-7; 10 bases line up with TRBD1. The CDR3 extends over 15 amino acids. V gave up 5 bases and J gave up 3 bases; unmatched junction bases: 7. Germline loops: CDR1 LNHDA, CDR2 SQIVND (reference sequence). The CDR3, as DNA: TGTGCCAGTAGTGCCGGACAGGGGGGGTTCTACGAGCAGTACTTG. Translating it yields CASSAGQGGFYEQYL.

This clonotype has a handful of counts. The chain employs TRBV7-8 and TRBJ1-2, with a tentative D call TRBD1 (6 bases). Germline-derived CDR1 and CDR2 are SGHVS and FQNEAQ. The V end lost 5 bases, the J end lost 7 bases, and 23 bases lay between the germline ends. The CDR3 is 16 residues long. CDR3 sequence (DNA): TGTGCCAGCAGCGCACAGGGACGGGGCTTAATGAGTGGCTACACCTTC. Translation gives CASSAQGRGLMSGYTF.

This clonotype was seen more than once but under ten times. This sequence joins TRBV20-1 and TRBJ1-1; maybe TRBD1 (6 bases). Trimming cost V 3 bases and J 1 base, with 15 bases left between them. Germline V gives CDR1 DFQATT, CDR2 SNEGSKA (reference sequence). The length of the CDR3 is 15 residues. In DNA form, the CDR3 reads TGCAGTGCTAGTGGGGAACAGGGACCGAACACTGAAGCTTTCTTT. This translates into CSASGEQGPNTEAFF.

In its sample, this clonotype was seen a few times. The rearrangement joins TRBV7-6 to TRBJ1-3; 8 bases align to TRBD1. This CDR3 region has 16 residues. Germline lookup yields CDR1 SGHVS and CDR2 FNYEAQ. The trim removed 0 bases at V and 3 bases at J, leaving 4 bases unmatched. The chain's CDR3 is CASSLAGTGGGNTIYF. The DNA for the CDR3 is TGTGCCAGCAGCTTAGCAGGGACAGGTGGTGGAAACACCATATATTTT.

V and J are TRBV12-3 or TRBV12-4 and TRBJ2-3; TRBD1 agrees at 10 bases. The CDR3 is made up of 14 amino acids. Trimming at V came to 8 bases and at J to 5 bases, leaving 7 bases not matched to a gene. The CDR3: CASARDRGIDTQYF. CDR3 coding DNA: TGTGCCAGCGCCCGGGACAGGGGTATAGATACGCAGTATTTT.

V usage is TRBV4-1 and J usage is TRBJ2-1; 8 bases match TRBD2. V was pared by 2 bases and J by 9 bases, with 12 bases of the junction left unmatched. Germline V CDR1 and CDR2: MGHRA, YSYEKL. This CDR3 contains 16 residues. Written as DNA, the CDR3 is TGCGCCAGCAGCCAATCCTCCGGGACTAGAGTCCTTGAGCAGTTCTTC. Encoded protein: CASSQSSGTRVLEQFF.

This clonotype was seen only a few times. The chain couples TRBV20-1 to TRBJ1-1; D unclear. This CDR3 has 13 residues. Germline CDR1 is DFQATT and CDR2 is SNEGSKA (reference sequence). Trimming removed 3 bases at V and 4 bases at J, with 12 bases between. CDR3 bases: TGCAGTGCTAGCCTGCTGGGTTTCACTGAAGCTTTCTTT. This codes for CSASLLGFTEAFF.

V usage is TRBV20-1 and J usage is TRBJ1-2; D remains ambiguous. The CDR3 contains 13 residues. The germline gives CDR1 DFQATT, CDR2 SNEGSKA (reference sequence). The germline V and J ends were trimmed by 1 base and 8 bases, with 14 bases remaining between them. CDR3 bases: TGCAGTGCTAGAGTAGCAACAGATCAGGGCTACACCTTC. Amino acids: CSARVATDQGYTF.

This clonotype was detected only a few times. The chain combines TRBV5-5 with TRBJ2-5; D may be TRBD1 (5 bases). The ends were cut back, 2 bases at V and 2 bases at J, with 13 bases in the middle. Germline lookup yields CDR1 SGHKS and CDR2 YYEKEE (reference sequence). The CDR3 consists of 15 residues. CDR3 in DNA: TGTGCCAGCAGCTTTCTGGGGCGAGGTCAAGAGACCCAGTACTTC. Its translation: CASSFLGRGQETQYF. Combining the CDR3 with reference TRBV5-5 and TRBJ2-5 gives the whole variable domain DAGVTQSPTHLIKTRGQQVTLRCSPISGHKSVSWYQQVLGQGPQFIFQYYEKEERGRGNFPDRFSARQFPNYSSELNVNALLLGDSALYLCASSFLGRGQETQYFGPGTRLLVL.

There are a few counts of this clonotype. The V gene is TRBV6-5, the J gene TRBJ2-1, with 10 nucleotides matching TRBD1. CDR3 length: 17 amino acids. V gave up 2 bases and J gave up 6 bases; unmatched junction bases: 10. Germline CDR1 MNHEY, CDR2 SVGAGI. This CDR3 is CASSYLFKGQGRNEQFF. The CDR3 DNA reads TGTGCCAGCAGTTACCTGTTTAAGGGACAGGGGCGCAATGAGCAGTTCTTC.